This entry describes one T cell receptor beta chain. The antigen remains undetermined. The CDR3 totals 16 residues. V lost 6 bases to trimming and J lost 4 bases, with 16 bases between them. CDR1 is MNHNY, CDR2 SVGAGI, per germline (reference sequence). These data come from a study of shared clonotypes between healthy human individuals. Overall study context: For every donor, three CD4 naive, three CD4 memory, two CD8 naive and one CD8 memory plates were used.

The deep-level immunoSEQ assay was used. Produced via immunoSEQ multiplex PCR; TCRdb's table is partial and in-frame only. The top ten clones hold 0.11% to 0.15% of a sample with 2 million to 3 million clones, around nine tenths of them seen once. Overall study findings and caveats: Naive subsets generally exceeded memory subsets in estimated richness.

The TCR originated in a man aged 18 to 29 in good health. The chain employs TRBV6-6 and TRBJ1-6; no clear D gene. The sequenced sample was naive CD4+ T cells sorted from blood. Regarding subset: CD45RA+ positively selected. CDR3 nucleotides: TGTGCCAGCAGCCTGGTTGGAGGATCATATAATTCACCCCTCCACTTT. Amino acid sequence: CASSLVGGSYNSPLHF.